This TCR beta chain was observed in a study of T-cell reconstitution after alpha-beta-depleted transplantation in children. CDR1 LNHNV and CDR2 YYDKDF come from the germline V gene (reference sequence). The CDR3 covers 14 residues. V lost 6 bases, J lost 5 bases, and 14 bases lay in between. The authors prepared the TCRbeta library with unique molecular identifiers. TCRdb re-called the PCR reads with MiXCR, one entry per CDR3 protein. The sample has hundreds of thousands of distinct CDR3 sequences; roughly 17% are singletons. The specimen was PBMCs from the stem cell graft donor, collected from the stem cell graft. The origin of this receptor is a human donor who donated a stem cell graft to a child with acute myeloid leukemia. This chain links TRBV15 with TRBJ1-5; tentative D call: TRBD1 (6 bases). In DNA, the CDR3 is TGTGCCACCAGACAGGGACGGGGGGATCAGCCCCAGCATTTT. It codes for CATRQGRGDQPQHF. The full variable domain, its missing parts supplied by reference TRBV15 and TRBJ1-5, is DAMVIQNPRYQVTQFGKPVTLSCSQTLNHNVMYWYQQKSSQAPKLLFHYYDKDFNNEADTPDNFQSRRPNTSFCFLDIRSPGLGDTAMYLCATRQGRGDQPQHFGDGTRLSIL.